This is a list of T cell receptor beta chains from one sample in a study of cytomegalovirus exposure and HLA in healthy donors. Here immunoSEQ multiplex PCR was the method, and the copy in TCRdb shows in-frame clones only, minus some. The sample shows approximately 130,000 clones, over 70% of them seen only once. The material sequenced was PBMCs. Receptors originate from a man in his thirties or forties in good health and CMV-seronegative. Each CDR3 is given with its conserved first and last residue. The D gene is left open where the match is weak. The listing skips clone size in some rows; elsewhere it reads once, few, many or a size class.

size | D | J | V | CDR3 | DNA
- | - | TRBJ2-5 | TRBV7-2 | CASSFGETQYF | TGTGCCAGCAGCTTCGGGGAGACCCAGTACTTC
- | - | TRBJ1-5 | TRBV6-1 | CASSARVGGLSGTDQPQHF | TGTGCCAGCAGTGCCAGGGTAGGGGGTCTTTCCGGAACGGATCAGCCCCAGCATTTT
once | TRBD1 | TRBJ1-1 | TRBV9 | CASSTWDRNTEAFF | TGTGCCAGCAGCACGTGGGACAGGAACACTGAAGCTTTCTTT
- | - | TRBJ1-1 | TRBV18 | CASSFGGGENTEAFF | TGTGCCAGCTCGTTTGGGGGAGGAGAGAACACTGAAGCTTTCTTT
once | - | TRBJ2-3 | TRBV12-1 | CASSFVKRGSTDTQYF | TGTGCCAGCAGCTTTGTAAAGCGGGGAAGCACAGATACGCAGTATTTT
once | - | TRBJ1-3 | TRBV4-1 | CASSQDRGAYSGNTIYF | TGCGCCAGCAGCCAAGATCGAGGCGCATACTCTGGAAACACCATATATTTT
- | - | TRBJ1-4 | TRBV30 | CAWRALGGGRGATNEKLFF | TGTGCCTGGAGGGCCCTAGGGGGGGGAAGGGGAGCAACTAATGAAAAACTGTTTTTT
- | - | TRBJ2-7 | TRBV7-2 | CASSLMSGASAAYEQYF | TGTGCCAGCAGCTTAATGAGTGGAGCGTCAGCAGCCTACGAGCAGTACTTC
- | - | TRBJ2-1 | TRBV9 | CASSVVSRADSSYNEQFF | TGTGCCAGCAGCGTAGTTTCTCGAGCGGACAGCTCCTACAATGAGCAGTTCTTC
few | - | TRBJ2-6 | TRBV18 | CASSAEQSSGANVLTF | TGTGCCAGCTCAGCCGAACAAAGCTCTGGGGCCAACGTCCTGACTTTC
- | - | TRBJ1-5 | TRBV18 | CASSPQGNQPQHF | TGTGCCAGCTCACCGCAGGGGAATCAGCCCCAGCATTTT
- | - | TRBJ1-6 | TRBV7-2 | CASSLARKPALHF | TGTGCCAGCAGCTTAGCGCGGAAGCCTGCCCTCCACTTT
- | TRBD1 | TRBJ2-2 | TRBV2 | CASRVGTANTGELFF | TGTGCCAGCAGGGTAGGGACAGCTAACACCGGGGAGCTGTTTTTT
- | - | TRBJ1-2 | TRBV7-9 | CASSSQDGNYGYTF | TGTGCCAGCAGCTCACAGGACGGTAACTATGGCTACACCTTC
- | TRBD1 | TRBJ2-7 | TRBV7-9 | CASGSGQFHRGQYF | TGTGCCAGCGGCTCGGGACAGTTCCACCGCGGGCAGTACTTC
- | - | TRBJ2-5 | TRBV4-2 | CASSQRETQYF | TGTGCCAGCAGCCAGAGGGAGACCCAGTACTTC
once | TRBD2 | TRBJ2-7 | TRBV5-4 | CASSLTSGSVTEQYF | TGTGCCAGCAGCTTGACTAGCGGGAGCGTCACCGAGCAGTACTTC
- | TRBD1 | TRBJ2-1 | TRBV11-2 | CASSAQGAPRMFF | TGTGCCAGCAGCGCCCAGGGGGCACCCCGAATGTTCTTC
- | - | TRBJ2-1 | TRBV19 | CASSRREGGSYNEQFF | TGTGCCAGTAGTAGACGGGAAGGGGGCTCCTACAATGAGCAGTTCTTC
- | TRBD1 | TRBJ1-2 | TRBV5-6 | CASSLFGTAWGYTF | TGTGCCAGCAGCTTGTTTGGGACAGCCTGGGGCTACACCTTC
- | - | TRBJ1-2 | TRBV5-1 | CASSSNAGMNYGYTF | TGCGCCAGCAGCTCAAACGCGGGAATGAACTATGGCTACACCTTC
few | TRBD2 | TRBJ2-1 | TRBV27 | CASSHIRPGLAGDEQFF | TGTGCCAGCAGTCATATCCGACCGGGACTAGCGGGGGATGAGCAGTTCTTC
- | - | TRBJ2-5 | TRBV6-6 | CASSSPTDGETQYF | TGTGCCAGCAGTTCCCCCACAGACGGAGAGACCCAGTACTTC
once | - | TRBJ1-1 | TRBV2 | CASSGSSAGENTEAFF | TGTGCCAGCAGTGGCAGCTCGGCAGGGGAAAACACTGAAGCTTTCTTT
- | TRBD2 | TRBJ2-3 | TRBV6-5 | CASNTGGAGDTQYF | TGTGCCAGCAATACCGGGGGGGCTGGAGATACGCAGTATTTT
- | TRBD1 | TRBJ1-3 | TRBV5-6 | CASSAYRTGISGNTIYF | TGTGCCAGCAGCGCGTACCGGACAGGGATCTCTGGAAACACCATATATTTT
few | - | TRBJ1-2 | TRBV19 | CASSRLGVDYGYTF | TGTGCCAGTAGCAGGTTGGGAGTGGACTATGGCTACACCTTC
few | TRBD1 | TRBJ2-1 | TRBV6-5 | CASSYSGQGSYNEQFF | TGTGCCAGCAGTTACTCGGGACAGGGGTCCTACAATGAGCAGTTCTTC
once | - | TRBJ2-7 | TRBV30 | CAWSKGVVDEQYF | TGTGCCTGGAGTAAAGGGGTAGTGGACGAGCAGTACTTC
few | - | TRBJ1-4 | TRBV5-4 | CASSLYTNGGEKLFF | TGTGCCAGCAGCCTATACACTAACGGTGGTGAAAAACTGTTTTTT
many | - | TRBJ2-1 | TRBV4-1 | CASSQPGQGLYNEQFF | TGCGCCAGCAGCCAACCCGGACAGGGACTATACAATGAGCAGTTCTTC
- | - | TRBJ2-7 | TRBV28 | CASRVTARSEQYF | TGTGCCAGCAGGGTGACTGCTCGGTCCGAGCAGTACTTC
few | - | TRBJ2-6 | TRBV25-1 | CASSVTTGANVLTF | TGTGCCAGCAGTGTGACTACTGGGGCCAACGTCCTGACTTTC
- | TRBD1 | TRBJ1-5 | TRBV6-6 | CASRPITGGSGQPQHF | TGTGCCAGCAGACCTATAACAGGGGGCTCGGGTCAGCCCCAGCATTTT
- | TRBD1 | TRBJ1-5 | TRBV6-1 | CASSERTGLHQPQHF | TGTGCCAGCAGTGAGCGGACAGGCCTACATCAGCCCCAGCATTTT
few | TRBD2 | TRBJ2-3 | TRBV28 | CASSFQTHRLAYTDTQYF | TGTGCCAGCAGTTTCCAGACCCACCGACTAGCATACACAGATACGCAGTATTTT
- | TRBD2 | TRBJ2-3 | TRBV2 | CARWGLAGGTDTQYF | TGTGCCCGATGGGGGCTAGCGGGGGGCACAGATACGCAGTATTTT
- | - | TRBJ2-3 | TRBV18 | CASSHREWGQYF | TGTGCCAGCTCCCACAGGGAGTGGGGGCAGTATTTT
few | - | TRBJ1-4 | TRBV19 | CASSIGTNEKLFF | TGTGCCAGTAGTATCGGGACTAATGAAAAACTGTTTTTT
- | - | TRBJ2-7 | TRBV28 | CASTRGLGEQYF | TGTGCAAGCACTCGGGGTTTGGGTGAGCAGTACTTC
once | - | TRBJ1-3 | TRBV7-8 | CASSLRTVIGNTIYF | TGTGCCAGCAGCTTACGGACAGTCATCGGAAACACCATATATTTT
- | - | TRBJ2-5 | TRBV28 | CATRQATETQYF | TGTGCCACCAGACAGGCGACAGAGACCCAGTACTTC
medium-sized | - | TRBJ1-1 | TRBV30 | CAWSVYSGAAEAFF | TGTGCCTGGAGTGTTTATTCAGGGGCCGCTGAAGCTTTCTTT
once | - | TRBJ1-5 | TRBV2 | CASRWGEGSQPQHF | TGTGCCAGCAGGTGGGGAGAGGGAAGTCAGCCCCAGCATTTT
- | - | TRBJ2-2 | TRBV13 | CASSLRLMLQAGELFF | TGTGCCAGCAGCTTAAGACTAATGCTCCAGGCCGGGGAGCTGTTTTTT
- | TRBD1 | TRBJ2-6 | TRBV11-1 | CASSFQPGQGSRGANVLTF | TGTGCCAGCAGTTTTCAACCGGGACAGGGCTCCCGTGGGGCCAACGTCCTGACTTTC
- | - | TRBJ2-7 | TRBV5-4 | CASSLAGTYEQYF | TGTGCCAGCAGCTTGGCCGGGACCTACGAGCAGTACTTC
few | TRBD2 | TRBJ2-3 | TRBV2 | CASRQLAGVNTDTQYF | TGTGCCAGCAGACAACTAGCGGGAGTAAACACAGATACGCAGTATTTT
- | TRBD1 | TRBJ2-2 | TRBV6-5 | CASSYEAGGSTGELFF | TGTGCCAGCAGTTACGAGGCAGGGGGAAGTACCGGGGAGCTGTTTTTT
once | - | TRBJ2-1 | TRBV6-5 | CASTTTYNEQFF | TGTGCCAGCACAACAACGTACAATGAGCAGTTCTTC
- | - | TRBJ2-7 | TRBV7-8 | CASSSSAYEQYF | TGTGCCAGCAGCTCCAGCGCCTACGAGCAGTACTTC
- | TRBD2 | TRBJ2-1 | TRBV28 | CASSPHPGRYEQFF | TGTGCCAGCAGTCCCCACCCCGGGAGGTATGAGCAGTTCTTC
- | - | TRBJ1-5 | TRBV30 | CAWSVQGDQPQHF | TGTGCCTGGAGTGTACAAGGGGATCAGCCCCAGCATTTT
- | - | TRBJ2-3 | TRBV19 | CASSIGNRVTDTQYF | TGTGCCAGTAGTATAGGGAACAGAGTCACAGATACGCAGTATTTT
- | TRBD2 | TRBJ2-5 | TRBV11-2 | CASSLVAGGGETQYF | TGTGCCAGCAGCTTAGTAGCGGGGGGCGGAGAGACCCAGTACTTC
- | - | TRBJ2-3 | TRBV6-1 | CATSSTDTQYF | TGTGCCACGTCCAGTACAGATACGCAGTATTTT
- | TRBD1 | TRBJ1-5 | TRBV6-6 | CASSSGTGGSQPQHF | TGTGCCAGCAGTTCCGGGACAGGGGGTTCTCAGCCCCAGCATTTT
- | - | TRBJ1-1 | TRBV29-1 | CSGGEGWLGTEAFF | TGCAGCGGGGGGGAGGGTTGGTTGGGGACTGAAGCTTTCTTT
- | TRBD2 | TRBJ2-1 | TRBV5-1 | CASSRRLAGEDEQFF | TGCGCCAGCAGCCGACGACTAGCGGGGGAGGATGAGCAGTTCTTC